This T cell receptor (beta chain) derives from a study of Ad26.COV2.S vaccination and SARS-CoV-2 variants. This CDR3 has 15 residues. Germline V gene sequence: CDR1 LGHDT, CDR2 YNNKEL (reference sequence). With 4 bases clipped from V and 5 bases from J, the junction kept 4 bases outside the gene matches. Profiled with immunoSEQ multiplex PCR; TCRdb holds only in-frame clones, not every one. The table lists more than 350,000 clones, 80% to 95% of them singletons. Sample treatment: 19 received Ad26.COV2.S at low or high dose, single or two shots; several received placebo; per-sample allocation not given. Day 63 after the first injection of vaccine or placebo was the sampling time.

Sequences were derived from peripheral blood, sampled in a trial of Ad26.COV2.S vaccine versus placebo. The receptor's source is a person aged 18-65 years who received the Ad26.COV2.S COVID-19 vaccine or a placebo. The V gene is TRBV3-1 (or the pseudogene TRBV3-2), the J gene TRBJ2-1, with 11 bases fitting TRBD2. The CDR3 here is CASSLLAGGHNEQFF. CDR3 DNA sequence: TGTGCCAGCAGCCTTCTAGCGGGAGGCCACAATGAGCAGTTCTTC.